This T cell receptor beta chain was sequenced for a study of sequential checkpoint blockade in melanoma. For the study at large: Arm A got nivolumab then ipilimumab; arm B the reverse, 1:1. Both treatment sequences were followed by maintenance nivolumab. Twenty-two patients had tumor biopsies before treatment and at week 13. Broader study findings: Clinical benefit was about 30 times likelier when tumor T-cell fraction and clonality increased.

The V and J ends lost 10 bases and 4 bases respectively, with 14 bases between them. The CDR3 consists of 12 residues. Germline loops: CDR1 SGDLS, CDR2 YYNGEE. This table comes from immunoSEQ multiplex PCR, and its TCRdb copy is limited to in-frame clones, with some not included. Among 5,500 to 6,500 clones, approximately 26% were seen once, and the ten largest hold 8.1%. Treatment specified: randomized to nivolumab then ipilimumab (arm A) or the reverse (arm B). In this sample, this clone turned up many times. Its cognate antigen is unknown. The chain carries TRBV9 and TRBJ2-5, with D possibly being TRBD2 (6 bases). The sequence came from a human donor with melanoma. The sample was tumor tissue (inferred from file names), taken from a patient given nivolumab and ipilimumab in sequence. This CDR3 reads CAGGTSGETQYF. The CDR3 DNA is TGTGCCGGGGGGACTTCCGGAGAGACCCAGTACTTC. The whole variable domain, remainder taken from reference TRBV9 and TRBJ2-5, is DSGVTQTPKHLITATGQRVTLRCSPRSGDLSVYWYQQSLDQGLQFLIQYYNGEERAKGNILERFSAQQFPDLHSELNLSSLELGDSALYFCAGGTSGETQYFGPGTRLLVL.